These 3 T cell receptor beta chains share one sample of origin, sequenced in a study of cytomegalovirus exposure and HLA in healthy donors. With 60 Vbeta and 13 Jbeta primers, the PCR was carried out. Repertoires were generated with immunoSEQ multiplex PCR, while TCRdb's copy carries only in-frame clones and drops some. The sample lists approximately 70,000 clones, around 70% occurring once. The sample taken for sequencing was PBMCs. All receptors come from a human donor in good health.

The chain joins TRBV5-4 to TRBJ2-5, with D maybe TRBD2 (6 bases). This CDR3 region has 15 residues. Looked up from germline, CDR1 is SGHNT and CDR2 is YYREEE (reference sequence). Trimming took off 4 bases at V and 2 bases at J, with 15 bases between the two ends. The CDR3 nucleotides are TGTGCCAGCAGCCAGCCCGGGACTGCTCAAGAGACCCAGTACTTC. Translated, it gives CASSQPGTAQETQYF.

DNA for the CDR3: TGTGCCAGCAGCCCGACAGTCTCTGGAAACACCATATATTTT. Protein: CASSPTVSGNTIYF. This sequence joins TRBV7-2 and TRBJ1-3; possibly TRBD1 for D (5 bases). V dropped 5 bases and J dropped 0 bases, with 8 bases sitting between them. Germline values: CDR1 SGHTA, CDR2 FQGNSA. The CDR3 contains 14 residues.

V usage is TRBV29-1 and J usage is TRBJ2-1; 11 positions match TRBD2. CDR3 length equals 16 residues. Germline V gives CDR1 SQVTM, CDR2 ANQGSEA. V lost 3 bases and J lost 8; bases outside the gene matches: 12. CDR3 sequence reads: CSVDKTSGAEVDEQFF. In DNA, the CDR3 is TGCAGCGTTGATAAGACTAGCGGGGCGGAGGTGGATGAGCAGTTCTTC.